A few counts support the clone carrying this T cell receptor beta chain. The data stem from a study of shared clonotypes between healthy human individuals. Trimming shortened V by 1 base and J by 14 bases, and 11 bases separated the two germline ends. CDR3 size: 11 residues. The germline CDR1 and CDR2 sequences are SNHLY and FYNNEI. TCRdb's table, derived via immunoSEQ multiplex PCR, lists solely in-frame clones and lacks some. The table records about 960,000 clones, approximately 80% of them present only once. HIV-negative, healthy adults without recent acute infections or vaccinations were the donors.

Input material: memory CD4+ T cells sorted from blood. Sample subset: CD45RA-negative fraction. This chain links TRBV2 with TRBJ1-2, with D tentatively TRBD1 (5 bases). This receptor was identified in a man in his late teens or twenties in good health. The CDR3: CASSEGDAATF. The CDR3, as DNA: TGTGCCAGCAGTGAAGGGGACGCCGCGACCTTC. The variable domain in full, completed from reference TRBV2 and TRBJ1-2, reads EPEVTQTPSHQVTQMGQEVILRCVPISNHLYFYWYRQILGQKVEFLVSFYNNEISEKSEIFDDQFSVERPDGSNFTLKIRSTKLEDSAMYFCASSEGDAATFGSGTRLTVV.